This T cell receptor beta chain was observed in a study of cytomegalovirus exposure and HLA in healthy donors. Study-level results: Among TCR beta chains, those listed as cytomegalovirus-associated numbered some 170. Despite most TCR sequences being rare, some public TCRs occurred in many donors.

The donors were part of the validation cohort, which consisted of more than 90 subjects and was separate from the first cohort of 666 subjects. As for this clone: The antigen is unknown. With a much larger clone just one base away, this may be a read error.

Sequencing used immunoSEQ multiplex PCR; TCRdb keeps in-frame clones, though not all of them. The sample has about 66,000 clones; approximately 96% are singletons. The CDR3 spans 16 residues. Per the germline V gene, CDR1 is MNHEY and CDR2 is SMNVEV (reference sequence). The V and J ends lost 3 bases and 1 base, in that order; junction bases with no gene match: 2. The chain has TRBV27 and TRBJ2-2, with 10 bases identical to TRBD2. Sample: PBMCs. The receptor's source is a man aged 18 to 30 in good health and CMV-seronegative. The CDR3: CASSFWTSGNTGELFF. The DNA of the CDR3 is TGTGCCAGCAGTTTTTGGACTAGCGGGAACACCGGGGAGCTGTTTTTT.